The sequence of this T cell receptor beta chain was determined in a study of shared clonotypes between healthy human individuals. Study-wide results and caveats: Lower generation probabilities were found for non-shared clonotypes than for those shared by all four donors. Though the depth was large, rarefaction showed that sorted-subset sequencing was incomplete.

A word on this clone: Antigen specificity is unknown.

This CDR3 comprises 14 residues. V lost 5 bases and J 5 bases, leaving 14 bases between the germline ends. Germline V gene data show CDR1 as SEHNR and CDR2 as FQNEAQ (reference sequence). An assay was performed, and its level was deep. This table comes from immunoSEQ multiplex PCR, and its TCRdb copy is limited to in-frame clones, with some not included. The sample shows approximately 1.9 million clones, around 93% of them seen only once. Only CD45RO-negative cells positively selected for CCR7 counted as naive CD8 cells, so terminally differentiated effector memory CD45RA+ cells were excluded. This TCR was sampled from a man aged 18 to 30 in good health. Some clones in this sample may be carry-over from other donors' samples. J is TRBJ2-3 and V is TRBV7-9, with D possibly matching TRBD1 (6 bases). Source material: naive CD8+ T cells from PBMCs. CDR3 in DNA: TGTGCCAGCAGCCAGGACAGATCCATAGATACGCAGTATTTT. Translated: CASSQDRSIDTQYF. Full variable domain (remainder filled in from reference TRBV7-9 and TRBJ2-3): DTGVSQNPRHKITKRGQNVTFRCDPISEHNRLYWYRQTLGQGPEFLTYFQNEAQLEKSRLLSDRFSAERPKGSFSTLEIQRTEQGDSAMYLCASSQDRSIDTQYFGPGTRLTVL.